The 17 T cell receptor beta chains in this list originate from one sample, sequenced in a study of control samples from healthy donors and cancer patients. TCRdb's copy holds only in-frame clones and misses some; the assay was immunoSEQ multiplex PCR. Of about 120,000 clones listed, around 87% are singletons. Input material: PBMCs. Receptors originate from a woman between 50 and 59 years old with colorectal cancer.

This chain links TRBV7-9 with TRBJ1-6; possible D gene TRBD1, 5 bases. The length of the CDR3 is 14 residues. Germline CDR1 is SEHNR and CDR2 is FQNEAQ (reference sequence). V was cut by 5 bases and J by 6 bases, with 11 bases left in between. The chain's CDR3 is CASSPPGPNSPLHF. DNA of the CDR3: TGTGCCAGCAGCCCCCCGGGGCCTAATTCACCCCTCCACTTT. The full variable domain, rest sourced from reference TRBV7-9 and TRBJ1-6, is DTGVSQNPRHKITKRGQNVTFRCDPISEHNRLYWYRQTLGQGPEFLTYFQNEAQLEKSRLLSDRFSAERPKGSFSTLEIQRTEQGDSAMYLCASSPPGPNSPLHFGNGTRLTVT.

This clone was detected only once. The CDR3 loop is CAWNPDGATNEKLFF. CDR3 coding DNA: TGTGCCTGGAACCCCGACGGGGCAACTAATGAAAAACTGTTTTTT. The rearrangement joins TRBV30 to TRBJ1-4; no firm D call. The CDR3 is 15 residues long. From germline, CDR1 is GTSNPN and CDR2 SVGIG (reference sequence). V shed 4 bases and J shed 0 bases, with 12 bases lying between them. The whole variable domain, remainder taken from reference TRBV30 and TRBJ1-4, is SQTIHQWPATLVQPVGSPLSLECTVEGTSNPNLYWYRQAAGRGLQLLFYSVGIGQISSEVPQNLSASRPQDRQFILSSKKLLLSDSGFYLCAWNPDGATNEKLFFGSGTQLSVL.

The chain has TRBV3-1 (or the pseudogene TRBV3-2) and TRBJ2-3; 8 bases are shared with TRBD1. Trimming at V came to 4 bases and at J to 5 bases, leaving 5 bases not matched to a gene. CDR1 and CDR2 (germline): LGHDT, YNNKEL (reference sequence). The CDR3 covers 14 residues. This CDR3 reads CASSPRGHGDTQYF. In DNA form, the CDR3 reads TGTGCCAGCAGCCCCAGGGGGCATGGAGATACGCAGTATTTT.

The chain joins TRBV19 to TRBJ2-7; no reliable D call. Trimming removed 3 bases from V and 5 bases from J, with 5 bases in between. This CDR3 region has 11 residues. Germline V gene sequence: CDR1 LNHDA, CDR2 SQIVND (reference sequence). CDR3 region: CASSIFDEQYF. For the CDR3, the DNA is TGTGCCAGTAGTATCTTCGACGAGCAGTACTTC.

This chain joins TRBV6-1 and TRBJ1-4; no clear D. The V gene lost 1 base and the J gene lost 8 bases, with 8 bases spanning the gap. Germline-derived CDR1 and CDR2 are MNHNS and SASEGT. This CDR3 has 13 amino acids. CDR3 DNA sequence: TGTGCCAGCAGTGAAGATCACGGGGAAAAACTGTTTTTT. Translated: CASSEDHGEKLFF.

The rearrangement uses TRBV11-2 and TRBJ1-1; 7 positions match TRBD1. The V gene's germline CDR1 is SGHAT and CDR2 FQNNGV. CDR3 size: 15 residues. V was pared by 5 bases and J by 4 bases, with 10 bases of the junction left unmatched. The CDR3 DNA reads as TGTGCCAGCAGCCCAAGACAGGGAGGAGGCACTGAAGCTTTCTTT. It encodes CASSPRQGGGTEAFF. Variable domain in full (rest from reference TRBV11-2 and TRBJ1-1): EAGVAQSPRYKIIEKRQSVAFWCNPISGHATLYWYQQILGQGPKLLIQFQNNGVVDDSQLPKDRFSAERLKGVDSTLKIQPAKLEDSAVYLCASSPRQGGGTEAFFGQGTRLTVV.

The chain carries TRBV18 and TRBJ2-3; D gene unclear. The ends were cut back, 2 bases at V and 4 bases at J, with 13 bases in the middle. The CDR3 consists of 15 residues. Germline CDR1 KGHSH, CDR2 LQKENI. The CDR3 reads CASSPNNRLSDTQYF. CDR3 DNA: TGTGCCAGCTCACCAAATAATCGGTTATCAGATACGCAGTATTTT.

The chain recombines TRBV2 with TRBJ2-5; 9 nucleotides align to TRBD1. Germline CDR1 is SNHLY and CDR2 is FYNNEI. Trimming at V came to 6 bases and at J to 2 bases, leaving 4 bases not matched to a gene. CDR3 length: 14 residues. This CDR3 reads CASRKTGGQETQYF. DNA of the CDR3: TGTGCCAGCAGAAAGACAGGGGGACAAGAGACCCAGTACTTC. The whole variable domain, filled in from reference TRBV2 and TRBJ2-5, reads EPEVTQTPSHQVTQMGQEVILRCVPISNHLYFYWYRQILGQKVEFLVSFYNNEISEKSEIFDDQFSVERPDGSNFTLKIRSTKLEDSAMYFCASRKTGGQETQYFGPGTRLLVL.

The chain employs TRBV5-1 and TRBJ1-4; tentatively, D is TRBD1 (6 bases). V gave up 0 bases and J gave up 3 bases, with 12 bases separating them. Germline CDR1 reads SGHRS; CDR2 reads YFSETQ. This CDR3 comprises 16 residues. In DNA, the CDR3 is TGCGCCAGCAGCTTGGAGGCGGGGGCAGCTAATGAAAAACTGTTTTTT. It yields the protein CASSLEAGAANEKLFF.

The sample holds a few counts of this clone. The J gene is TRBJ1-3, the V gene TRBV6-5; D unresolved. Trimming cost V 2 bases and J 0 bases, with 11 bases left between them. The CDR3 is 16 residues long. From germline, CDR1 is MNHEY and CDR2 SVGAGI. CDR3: CASSYEGGVSGNTIYF. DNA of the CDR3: TGTGCCAGCAGTTACGAAGGCGGAGTCTCTGGAAACACCATATATTTT.

The CDR3 sequence: CASSQATSGVTDTQYF. The CDR3 DNA reads as TGTGCCAGCAGCCAAGCGACTAGCGGGGTCACAGATACGCAGTATTTT. V gene TRBV3-1 (or the pseudogene TRBV3-2) combines with J gene TRBJ2-3; 11 positions agree with TRBD2. CDR1 and CDR2 from the germline V gene are LGHDT and YNNKEL (reference sequence). The CDR3 loop spans 16 amino acids. After removal of 1 base from V and 2 bases from J, the junction contained 2 bases not matched to a gene.

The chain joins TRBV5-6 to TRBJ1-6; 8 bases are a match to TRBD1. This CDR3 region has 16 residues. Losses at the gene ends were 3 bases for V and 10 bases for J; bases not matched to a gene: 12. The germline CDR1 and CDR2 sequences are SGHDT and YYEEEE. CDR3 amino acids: CASSSGGGQGYSPLHF. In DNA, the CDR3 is TGTGCCAGCAGCTCCGGAGGCGGACAGGGTTACTCACCCCTCCACTTT.

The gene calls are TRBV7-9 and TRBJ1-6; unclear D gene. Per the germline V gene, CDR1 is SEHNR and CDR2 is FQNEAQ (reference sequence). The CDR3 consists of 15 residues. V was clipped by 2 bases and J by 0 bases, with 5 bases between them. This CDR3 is CASSLRSSYNSPLHF. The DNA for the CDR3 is TGTGCCAGCAGCTTACGGAGCTCCTATAATTCACCCCTCCACTTT.

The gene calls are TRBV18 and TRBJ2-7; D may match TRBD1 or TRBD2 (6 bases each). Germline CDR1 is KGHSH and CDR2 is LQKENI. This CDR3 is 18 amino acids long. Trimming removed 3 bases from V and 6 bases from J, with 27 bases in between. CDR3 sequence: CASSPQYGGESLSGEQYF. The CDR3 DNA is TGTGCCAGCTCACCTCAATACGGGGGCGAGTCTCTCTCGGGCGAGCAGTACTTC.

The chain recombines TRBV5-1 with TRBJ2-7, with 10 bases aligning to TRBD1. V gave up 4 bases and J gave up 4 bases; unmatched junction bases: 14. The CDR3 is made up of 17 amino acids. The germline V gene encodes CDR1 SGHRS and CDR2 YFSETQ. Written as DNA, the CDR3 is TGCGCCAGCAGCGACGGGACAGGGGATAGTAGTATATACGAGCAGTACTTC. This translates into CASSDGTGDSSIYEQYF.

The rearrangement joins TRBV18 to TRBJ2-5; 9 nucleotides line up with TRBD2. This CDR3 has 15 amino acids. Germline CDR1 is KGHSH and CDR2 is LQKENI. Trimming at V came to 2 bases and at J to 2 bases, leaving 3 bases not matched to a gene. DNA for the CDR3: TGTGCCAGCTCACCAGGGACTAGCCCTCAAGAGACCCAGTACTTC. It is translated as CASSPGTSPQETQYF.

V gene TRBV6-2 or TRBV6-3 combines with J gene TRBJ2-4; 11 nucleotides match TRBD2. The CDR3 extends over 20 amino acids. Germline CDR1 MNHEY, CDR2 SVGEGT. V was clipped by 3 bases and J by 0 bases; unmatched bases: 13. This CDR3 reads CASSYMLAGGDNLAKNIQYF. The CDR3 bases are TGTGCCAGCAGTTATATGCTAGCGGGGGGAGATAATCTAGCCAAAAACATTCAGTACTTC.